Below, 32 T cell receptor beta chains from the same sample are listed, as sequenced in a study of identical twins. TCRdb passed the 5' RACE reads through MiXCR, listing each CDR3 protein once. The profile covers under 450,000 distinct CDR3 sequences, with 18% appearing a single time and around 12% taken by the ten largest. Material: naive T cells sorted from blood. The source of these receptors is a man between 50 and 59 years old in good health.

The chain combines TRBV4-1 with TRBJ2-1, with TRBD2 as a possible D gene (5 bases). Germline CDR1 reads MGHRA; CDR2 reads YSYEKL. Trimming removed 3 bases at V and 5 bases at J, with 11 bases between. The CDR3 has 14 amino acids. CDR3 coding DNA: TGCGCCAGCAGCCATTTCGGGGTCCACAATGAGCAGTTCTTC. As protein: CASSHFGVHNEQFF.

The CDR3 spells CASSYREAQPQHF. In DNA, the CDR3 is TGTGCCAGCAGTTACCGGGAGGCTCAGCCCCAGCATTTT. The V call is TRBV6-2 or TRBV6-3, the J call TRBJ1-5, with no clear D. The V and J ends lost 2 bases and 6 bases respectively, with 8 bases between them. The CDR3 totals 13 residues. Per the germline V gene, CDR1 is MNHEY and CDR2 is SVGEGT.

The table lists this clonotype with a few counts. This chain uses TRBV5-5 with TRBJ2-2; D is unclear. The V and J ends lost 0 bases and 3 bases respectively, with 6 bases between them. CDR1 and CDR2 from the germline V gene are SGHKS and YYEKEE (reference sequence). This CDR3 contains 14 residues. CDR3 nucleotides: TGTGCCAGCAGCTTGGGGAAAGACACCGGGGAGCTGTTTTTT. It yields the protein CASSLGKDTGELFF.

This clonotype has a count of ten or more. The chain employs TRBV7-8 and TRBJ2-7; 11 nucleotides agree with TRBD2. The trim removed 4 bases at V and 2 bases at J, leaving 19 bases unmatched. Per germline, CDR1 SGHVS and CDR2 FQNEAQ. The CDR3 is 20 amino acids. CDR3 region: CASSYPTGALAGGRAYEQYF. In DNA, the CDR3 is TGTGCCAGCAGCTATCCGACAGGGGCTCTAGCGGGAGGTAGGGCCTACGAGCAGTACTTC.

Comment on this clonotype: The junction shows a germline mismatch at one end, possibly a read error. This chain uses TRBV19 with TRBJ1-1; D gene unclear. The CDR3 runs to 13 residues. CDR1 and CDR2 (germline): LNHDA, SQIVND (reference sequence). This CDR3 is CASKRAAGTEAFF. The DNA of the CDR3 is TGTGCCAGTAAAAGAGCCGCGGGCACTGAAGCTTTTTTT.

This clonotype was seen only a few times. The chain is built from TRBV5-1 and TRBJ2-1; D gene ambiguous. CDR1 is SGHRS and CDR2 is YFSETQ in the germline V gene. The length of the CDR3 is 15 residues. V lost 0 bases to trimming and J lost 3 bases, with 10 bases between them. The CDR3 loop reads CASSLDSSGYNEQFF. The CDR3 DNA is TGCGCCAGCAGCTTGGACAGTTCGGGCTACAATGAGCAGTTCTTC.

This clonotype was detected ten times or more. V and J are TRBV29-1 and TRBJ1-2; TRBD1 matches 7 bases. The length of the CDR3 is 14 residues. CDR1 and CDR2 (germline): SQVTM, ANQGSEA. The V gene end was trimmed by 3 bases and the J gene end by 6 bases; junction bases not matched to a gene: 10. As DNA, the CDR3 is TGCAGCGTTGATAAATTCGACAGGGAGAATGGCTACACCTTC. It encodes CSVDKFDRENGYTF.

The sample holds a few counts of this clonotype. V and J are TRBV7-9 and TRBJ2-1; 8 bases are a match to TRBD2. J was trimmed by 7 bases and V by 4 bases; bases with no gene match: 9. The CDR3 has 15 residues. Germline V gives CDR1 SEHNR, CDR2 FQNEAQ (reference sequence). This chain's CDR3 is CASSSPSSGMNEQFF. Here the CDR3 DNA reads TGTGCCAGCAGCTCCCCGAGTAGCGGGATGAATGAGCAGTTCTTC.

This clonotype was detected many times. The chain joins TRBV4-1 to TRBJ1-4; D is unclear. The CDR3 contains 15 residues. Per the germline V gene, CDR1 is MGHRA and CDR2 is YSYEKL. The V end was cut by 1 base, the J end by 5 bases, with 11 bases between. The CDR3 sequence: CASSQGWGANEKLFF. The CDR3 DNA follows: TGCGCCAGCAGCCAAGGCTGGGGAGCGAATGAAAAACTGTTTTTT.

This chain joins TRBV6-4 and TRBJ2-7; D unclear. CDR1 MRHNA and CDR2 SNTAGT come from the germline V gene. The length of the CDR3 is 17 residues. The V gene lost 4 bases and the J gene lost 3 bases, with 22 bases spanning the gap. The chain's CDR3 is CASSGVWARTSGYEQYF. The DNA for the CDR3 is TGTGCCAGCAGTGGAGTTTGGGCCAGAACGAGTGGCTACGAGCAGTACTTC.

This clonotype was detected only a few times. This sequence joins TRBV9 and TRBJ2-3; D might be TRBD2 (5 bases). From germline, CDR1 is SGDLS and CDR2 YYNGEE. The CDR3 covers 13 residues. V was cut by 4 bases and J by 4 bases, with 10 bases left in between. CDR3 protein: CASSQLEADTQYF. Written as DNA, the CDR3 is TGTGCCAGCAGCCAACTGGAGGCAGATACGCAGTATTTT. Full variable domain (rest looked up from reference TRBV9 and TRBJ2-3): DSGVTQTPKHLITATGQRVTLRCSPRSGDLSVYWYQQSLDQGLQFLIQYYNGEERAKGNILERFSAQQFPDLHSELNLSSLELGDSALYFCASSQLEADTQYFGPGTRLTVL.

At least ten counts were recorded for this clonotype. This chain links TRBV7-8 with TRBJ2-7; D is ambiguous. Trimming cost V 5 bases and J 4 bases, with 12 bases left between them. Per germline, CDR1 SGHVS and CDR2 FQNEAQ. The length of the CDR3 is 13 residues. CDR3 amino acids: CASSLVHGYEQYF. For the CDR3, the DNA is TGTGCCAGCAGCCTGGTTCACGGATACGAGCAGTACTTC.

This chain joins TRBV19 and TRBJ2-5, with TRBD1 matching 7 bases. The CDR3 spans 13 residues. The germline V gene has CDR1 LNHDA and CDR2 SQIVND (reference sequence). Trimming took 6 bases from V and 2 from J; bases not matched to a gene: 3. CDR3 nucleotide sequence: TGTGCCAGTAGGGGGACAGCACAAGAGACCCAGTACTTC. Amino acids: CASRGTAQETQYF.

The chain uses TRBV27 and TRBJ2-7, with no clear D. V was pared by 2 bases and J by 0 bases, with 5 bases between. CDR1 and CDR2 (germline): MNHEY, SMNVEV (reference sequence). The CDR3 covers 13 residues. CDR3 nucleotides: TGTGCCAGCAGTTTAAAGGCCTCCTACGAGCAGTACTTC. Protein sequence: CASSLKASYEQYF.

The table lists this clonotype with a few counts. J is TRBJ2-2 and V is TRBV20-1; 7 bases are a match to TRBD1. The CDR3 length is 14 residues. Germline trimming cut 6 bases from V and 0 bases from J; bases unmatched to any gene: 4. Germline V gives CDR1 DFQATT, CDR2 SNEGSKA (reference sequence). The CDR3 is CSALDRANTGELFF. As DNA, the CDR3 is TGCAGTGCGTTAGACAGGGCGAACACCGGGGAGCTGTTTTTT.

This clonotype has ten or more counts. The rearrangement joins TRBV5-1 to TRBJ2-1; D remains ambiguous. CDR1 and CDR2 from the germline V gene are SGHRS and YFSETQ. V gave up 3 bases and J gave up 9 bases, with 10 bases separating them. The CDR3 is 12 amino acids. The CDR3 DNA reads TGCGCCAGCAGCTATGGGAAGAGTGAGCAGTTCTTC. Its protein is CASSYGKSEQFF.

This clonotype was counted many times. J is TRBJ1-3 and V is TRBV10-3; no firm D call. Trimming pared 4 bases from V and 1 base from J, leaving 14 bases between. This CDR3 has 16 amino acids. In germline, CDR1 is ENHRY, CDR2 SYGVKD. The chain's CDR3 is CAISASSGESGNTIYF. The CDR3 DNA reads as TGTGCCATCAGTGCTAGTTCTGGTGAATCTGGAAACACCATATATTTT.

V is TRBV6-1 and J is TRBJ2-1, with D perhaps TRBD2 (5 bases). The CDR3 consists of 12 residues. Trimming pared 2 bases from V and 9 bases from J, leaving 8 bases between. The germline V gene has CDR1 MNHNS and CDR2 SASEGT. CDR3 sequence reads: CASSEIGIEQFF. Here the CDR3 DNA reads TGTGCCAGCAGTGAAATCGGGATTGAGCAGTTCTTC.

This clonotype was detected only a few times. This rearrangement joins TRBV18 to TRBJ1-1; D gene ambiguous. The CDR3 consists of 12 residues. V was pared by 7 bases and J by 4 bases, with 10 bases between. Per germline, CDR1 KGHSH and CDR2 LQKENI. The CDR3 spells CASCNLGTEAFF. The CDR3 region has the DNA TGTGCCAGCTGTAATCTAGGCACTGAAGCTTTCTTT.

V and J are TRBV5-5 and TRBJ2-7, with D maybe TRBD1 (6 bases). This CDR3 has 16 amino acids. Trimming took off 2 bases at V and 4 bases at J, with 19 bases between the two ends. The germline V gene has CDR1 SGHKS and CDR2 YYEKEE (reference sequence). CDR3 DNA: TGTGCCAGCAGCTTATCGGCCGCAGGGGCATTATACGAGCAGTACTTC. It translates to CASSLSAAGALYEQYF.

Many counts were recorded for this clonotype. J is TRBJ2-3 and V is TRBV5-1; 9 bases agree with TRBD2. Trimming removed 0 bases from V and 4 bases from J; junction bases left unmatched: 9. Germline CDR1 SGHRS, CDR2 YFSETQ. The CDR3 sequence is 17 residues long. CDR3 bases: TGCGCCAGCAGCTTGGGTCGCGGGGGGGCTCTCGCAGATACGCAGTATTTT. It codes for CASSLGRGGALADTQYF.

This clonotype has ten or more counts. CDR3: CASSLGQGNTEQFF. The CDR3 DNA sequence: TGTGCCAGCAGCTTGGGACAGGGCAATACAGAGCAGTTCTTC. The V call is TRBV7-2, the J call TRBJ2-1; 9 nucleotides match TRBD1. The trim removed 3 bases at V and 10 bases at J, leaving 7 bases unmatched. There are 14 residues in the CDR3. Germline CDR1 reads SGHTA; CDR2 reads FQGNSA.

This clonotype has ten or more counts. V usage is TRBV5-1 and J usage is TRBJ2-3; 11 positions match TRBD1. Trimming took 4 bases from V and 3 from J; bases not matched to a gene: 10. CDR1 is SGHRS, CDR2 YFSETQ, per germline. The CDR3 extends over 17 amino acids. CDR3 sequence: CASSTRTGGSGTDTQYF. The CDR3 DNA reads as TGCGCCAGCAGCACTCGGACAGGGGGCTCCGGGACAGATACGCAGTATTTT.

This sequence joins TRBV5-1 and TRBJ2-1; perhaps TRBD2 as D (5 bases). This CDR3 is 13 amino acids long. V was cut by 3 bases and J by 9 bases, with 13 bases left in between. Germline V gene data show CDR1 as SGHRS and CDR2 as YFSETQ. The CDR3 here is CASSSSKLGEQFF. The DNA of the CDR3 is TGCGCCAGCAGCTCCAGTAAACTAGGTGAGCAGTTCTTC.

V and J are TRBV6-2 or TRBV6-3 and TRBJ1-1; the match to TRBD1 covers 7 bases. The germline V gene has CDR1 MNHEY and CDR2 SVGEGT. With V trimmed by 6 bases and J by 3 bases, 4 bases remained unmatched. This CDR3 is 13 amino acids long. The CDR3 sequence is CASRTGSHTEAFF. CDR3 nucleotides: TGTGCCAGCAGGACAGGGTCACACACTGAAGCTTTCTTT.

In this sample, this clonotype turned up many times. This CDR3 reads CSVARPGLTYEQYF. The CDR3 nucleotides read TGCAGCGTGGCAAGACCGGGACTCACCTACGAGCAGTACTTC. J is TRBJ2-7 and V is TRBV29-1; D possibly corresponds to TRBD2 (6 bases). Trimming stripped 6 bases from V and 2 bases from J, with 17 bases between. Germline-derived CDR1 and CDR2 are SQVTM and ANQGSEA. CDR3 length: 14 residues.

The rearrangement uses TRBV29-1 and TRBJ2-5; D perhaps matches TRBD2 (6 bases). V was clipped by 2 bases and J by 1 base, with 11 bases between them. Germline V CDR1 and CDR2: SQVTM, ANQGSEA. The CDR3 totals 14 residues. This chain's CDR3 is CSVERGGSQETQYF. The CDR3 DNA reads as TGCAGCGTTGAACGTGGGGGGTCCCAAGAGACCCAGTACTTC.

A few counts support this clonotype. The J gene is TRBJ1-1, the V gene TRBV6-1, with 9 bases matching TRBD1. J was trimmed by 5 bases and V by 6 bases; bases with no gene match: 7. The V gene's germline CDR1 is MNHNS and CDR2 SASEGT. The CDR3 is made up of 14 amino acids. CDR3 DNA: TGTGCCAGCAGAGCGACAGGGGGGGTAACTGAAGCTTTCTTT. Its protein product is CASRATGGVTEAFF.

This clonotype has more than one count but fewer than ten. The chain links TRBV4-3 to TRBJ2-3; 9 nucleotides agree with TRBD2. Germline loops: CDR1 LGHNA, CDR2 YSLEER. J lost 3 bases, V lost 4 bases, and 14 bases had no gene match. This CDR3 has 18 amino acids. CDR3 amino acids: CASSLGSGGPGVTDTQYF. The CDR3 nucleotides read TGCGCCAGCAGCCTGGGTAGCGGGGGCCCCGGGGTGACAGATACGCAGTATTTT.

This clonotype was seen a handful of times. V gene TRBV20-1 combines with J gene TRBJ2-4; the D gene is possibly TRBD1 (5 bases). The V and J ends lost 5 bases and 3 bases respectively, with 23 bases between them. This CDR3 spans 17 amino acids. Germline V gene lookup returns CDR1 DFQATT and CDR2 SNEGSKA (reference sequence). Written as DNA, the CDR3 is TGCAGTGCTCACCTAGGCGAAAGGGGTTGGGGCAAAAACATTCAGTACTTC. This translates into CSAHLGERGWGKNIQYF.

The gene calls are TRBV4-3 and TRBJ1-5, with TRBD1 matching 7 bases. V shed 4 bases, J shed 3 bases, and the junction held 6 bases outside the gene matches. Germline V gives CDR1 LGHNA, CDR2 YSLEER. The CDR3 runs to 15 residues. CDR3 coding DNA: TGCGCCAGCAGCCCGACAGGGAGGATCAATCAGCCCCAGCATTTT. Protein product: CASSPTGRINQPQHF.

This rearrangement joins TRBV20-1 to TRBJ1-2, with 11 bases aligning to TRBD1. V shed 3 bases and J 4 bases; nucleotides not matched to a gene: 7. Germline V gives CDR1 DFQATT, CDR2 SNEGSKA (reference sequence). The CDR3 consists of 15 residues. For the CDR3, the DNA is TGCAGTGCTAGCCCCCGGACAGGGGGCGGCTATGGCTACACCTTC. This encodes CSASPRTGGGYGYTF.